This T cell receptor (beta chain) was retrieved from a study of glioma-infiltrating T cells. Study-wide results and limits: Only very few CDR3 sequences appeared in both tissue and blood. Gliomas, especially low-grade, showed above-expected tissue-blood divergence; non-neoplastic patients showed below.

V lost 1 base to trimming and J lost 5 bases; unmatched junction nucleotides: 7. Germline V gene lookup returns CDR1 SGHDN and CDR2 FVKESK. CDR3 length: 16 residues. TCR alpha and beta CDR3 regions were amplified from RNA using iRepertoire nested multiplex PCR. Tissue mRNA or PBMC total RNA, roughly 90-400 ng, went into one-step reverse transcription and amplification. TCRdb redid the calling of the multiplex PCR reads with MiXCR, one entry per CDR3 protein. The data hold approximately 110,000 distinct CDR3 sequences, with approximately 23% observed a single time. In its sample, this clonotype was seen many times. Antigen unknown.

The sample consisted of glioma tissue, nonneoplastic brain tissue, or PBMCs (not recorded which). The chain carries TRBV14 and TRBJ2-1; the match to TRBD2 covers 8 bases. The sequence was collected from a human donor with low-grade glioma or glioblastoma, undergoing nonglioma brain surgery, or in good health (not recorded which). DNA for the CDR3: TGTGCCAGCAGCCAAGTCGGGACTAGGAGGCACAATGAGCAGTTCTTC. Translating it yields CASSQVGTRRHNEQFF.